A single sample gave rise to the 28 T cell receptor beta chains below, sequenced in a study of T cell responses to AZD1222 COVID-19 vaccine. Assay used: immunoSEQ multiplex PCR; TCRdb lists only in-frame clones, some missing. This sample has more than 95,000 clones, with approximately 89% found just once. Sequences were derived from peripheral blood, sampled on day 0 of AZD1222 vaccination. The receptors shown here come from an adult in good health.

As regards this clone: Other DNA sequences in this specimen translate into the identical CDR3. The V and J genes are TRBV7-2 and TRBJ2-6, with D perhaps TRBD2 (5 bases). Trimming cost V 1 base and J 1 base, with 5 bases left between them. Germline V lookup: CDR1 SGHTA, CDR2 FQGNSA. This CDR3 region has 15 residues. CDR3 in amino acids: CASSLGGSGANVLTF. The CDR3 bases are TGTGCCAGCAGCTTAGGAGGGTCTGGGGCCAACGTCCTGACTTTC.

The chain combines TRBV19 with TRBJ1-5; TRBD1 aligns across 7 bases. The CDR3 sequence is 19 residues long. V lost 2 bases to trimming and J lost 0 bases; unmatched junction nucleotides: 13. Germline assignment: CDR1 LNHDA and CDR2 SQIVND (reference sequence). For the CDR3, the DNA is TGTGCCAGTAGTATATTAGGGGGGAGGAGACAGGGTAGCAATCAGCCCCAGCATTTT. Translation: CASSILGGRRQGSNQPQHF.

The V gene is TRBV6-1, the J gene TRBJ2-7, with 7 positions matching TRBD2. V trimming: 4 bases; J trimming: 6 bases; junction bases outside the gene matches: 6. The CDR3 totals 13 residues. Germline CDR1 reads MNHNS; CDR2 reads SASEGT. The CDR3 protein is CASSGGGLREQYF. CDR3 bases: TGTGCCAGCAGTGGGGGGGGGTTACGCGAGCAGTACTTC.

The count of this clone is one. V usage is TRBV19 and J usage is TRBJ1-4; 8 bases line up with TRBD1. Per germline, CDR1 LNHDA and CDR2 SQIVND (reference sequence). The CDR3 covers 15 residues. With 4 bases clipped from V and 13 bases from J, the junction kept 14 bases outside the gene matches. This CDR3 is CASSTRDRPHMGLFF. In DNA form, the CDR3 reads TGTGCCAGTAGTACGCGGGACAGGCCACACATGGGACTGTTTTTT.

The chain joins TRBV29-1 to TRBJ2-7; 7 bases are a match to TRBD1. Germline CDR1 reads SQVTM; CDR2 reads ANQGSEA. This CDR3 spans 13 amino acids. The ends lost 3 bases at V and 6 bases at J; junction bases unmatched: 8. For the CDR3, the DNA is TGCAGCGTTGACAGTTTGACAGGGCGCGAGCAGTACTTC. This codes for CSVDSLTGREQYF.

The chain recombines TRBV6-4 with TRBJ1-1; D might be TRBD1 (6 bases). This CDR3 comprises 13 residues. V was clipped by 9 bases and J by 0 bases, with 11 bases between them. Germline V gene data show CDR1 as MRHNA and CDR2 as SNTAGT. The CDR3 loop is CASNRVMNTEAFF. CDR3 DNA sequence: TGTGCCAGTAACAGGGTCATGAACACTGAAGCTTTCTTT.

This rearrangement joins TRBV2 to TRBJ2-6; 9 positions agree with TRBD1. This CDR3 spans 18 amino acids. Trimming cost V 5 bases and J 2 bases; bases outside gene matches: 10. CDR1 is SNHLY and CDR2 is FYNNEI in the germline V gene. CDR3 region: CASSNAQGARTGANVLTF. The CDR3 DNA reads as TGTGCCAGCAGTAACGCACAGGGGGCGCGAACTGGGGCCAACGTCCTGACTTTC.

The chain recombines TRBV27 with TRBJ1-4; unclear D gene. Germline V gene sequence: CDR1 MNHEY, CDR2 SMNVEV (reference sequence). The CDR3 is 17 amino acids. V dropped 5 bases and J dropped 8 bases, with 24 bases sitting between them. The CDR3 sequence is CASSRNFGAGNSEKLFF. The CDR3 nucleotides read TGTGCCAGCAGTCGAAATTTTGGCGCCGGGAATTCCGAAAAACTGTTTTTT.

This CDR3 reads CASSLSSGRVDYGYTF. The DNA for the CDR3 is TGTGCCAGCAGTTTATCCTCAGGCAGGGTTGACTATGGCTACACCTTC. This chain uses TRBV27 with TRBJ1-2; tentatively, D is TRBD1 (5 bases). CDR3 length equals 16 residues. In germline, CDR1 is MNHEY, CDR2 SMNVEV (reference sequence). V lost 0 bases, J lost 3 bases, and 14 bases lay in between.

The chain carries TRBV11-2 and TRBJ1-2, with TRBD1 matching over 10 bases. The trim removed 3 bases at V and 4 bases at J, leaving 2 bases unmatched. This CDR3 region has 14 residues. The germline V gene encodes CDR1 SGHAT and CDR2 FQNNGV. The CDR3 DNA sequence: TGTGCCAGCAGCTTGGGACAGGGGATCTATGGCTACACCTTC. It is translated as CASSLGQGIYGYTF.

The V call is TRBV5-4, the J call TRBJ1-3, with D unclear. V dropped 0 bases and J dropped 4 bases, with 14 bases sitting between them. Germline V gene lookup returns CDR1 SGHNT and CDR2 YYREEE (reference sequence). The CDR3 consists of 16 residues. The CDR3 protein is CASSLAGRRGGNTIYF. CDR3 nucleotides: TGTGCCAGCAGCTTGGCAGGCCGTCGTGGAGGAAACACCATATATTTT.

This clone was observed once. The chain combines TRBV6-5 with TRBJ1-2; D gene unclear. Trimming removed 8 bases from V and 6 bases from J, with 22 bases in between. The length of the CDR3 is 15 residues. In germline, CDR1 is MNHEY, CDR2 SVGAGI. CDR3 nucleotide sequence: TGTGCCAGCCGGGCCGAGGCGGTTAAAAGTAATGGCTACACCTTC. Protein: CASRAEAVKSNGYTF.

This chain joins TRBV10-2 and TRBJ1-5; D is perhaps TRBD1 (5 bases). The CDR3 spans 14 residues. Germline-derived CDR1 and CDR2 are WSHSY and SAAADI. Deletions cut 9 bases from V and 6 bases from J, with 18 bases between. As DNA, the CDR3 is TGCGCCAGTAACGGACACCCTGGCAGTCAGCCCCAGCATTTT. It specifies CASNGHPGSQPQHF.

The chain links TRBV6-4 to TRBJ2-7; no clear D. The CDR3 runs to 11 residues. Germline V gene data show CDR1 as MRHNA and CDR2 as SNTAGT. V was cut by 2 bases and J by 4 bases, with 3 bases left in between. The CDR3 sequence is CASSDGYEQYF. The CDR3 nucleotides are TGTGCCAGCAGTGACGGGTACGAGCAGTACTTC.

V usage is TRBV14 and J usage is TRBJ2-3; tentative D call: TRBD2 (5 bases). Germline-derived CDR1 and CDR2 are SGHDN and FVKESK. The CDR3 consists of 17 residues. The V end lost 4 bases, the J end lost 2 bases, and 19 bases lay between the germline ends. The CDR3 is CASSPSGKGQFTDTQYF. For the CDR3, the DNA is TGTGCCAGCAGCCCCTCGGGGAAGGGTCAATTCACAGATACGCAGTATTTT.

The chain carries TRBV7-7 and TRBJ1-1, with no clear D. The CDR3 covers 11 residues. CDR1 and CDR2 from the germline V gene are SSHAT and FNYEAQ (reference sequence). The CDR3 bases are TGTGCTCCCCCAGGGAACACTGAAGCTTTCTTT. Translation: CAPPGNTEAFF.

The chain combines TRBV27 with TRBJ1-2; D remains unclear. The ends were cut back, 5 bases at V and 8 bases at J, with 30 bases in the middle. The CDR3 runs 18 residues. The germline V gene has CDR1 MNHEY and CDR2 SMNVEV (reference sequence). CDR3 in amino acids: CASSLLVQVRSGLEGYTF. Written as DNA, the CDR3 is TGTGCCAGCAGTCTACTCGTTCAAGTACGGAGCGGGCTAGAGGGCTACACCTTC.

This chain connects TRBV28 to TRBJ2-7; 7 positions match TRBD1. The ends lost 7 bases at V and 3 bases at J; junction bases unmatched: 9. In germline, CDR1 is MDHEN, CDR2 SYDVKM. The CDR3 length is 14 residues. DNA for the CDR3: TGTGCCAGCAAGCAAGGGGGACAGAACTACGAGCAGTACTTC. Translating gives CASKQGGQNYEQYF.

The chain employs TRBV5-6 and TRBJ2-5; a possible D gene is TRBD1 (6 bases). Trimming stripped 1 base from V and 5 bases from J, with 18 bases between. The CDR3 is 16 residues long. CDR1 is SGHDT and CDR2 is YYEEEE in the germline V gene. The CDR3 region has the DNA TGTGCCAGCAGCTTGCCTGGAACAGGGTGGAAGGAGACCCAGTACTTC. This translates into CASSLPGTGWKETQYF. Filled out from reference TRBV5-6 and TRBJ2-5, the complete variable domain reads DAGVTQSPTHLIKTRGQQVTLRCSPKSGHDTVSWYQQALGQGPQFIFQYYEEEERQRGNFPDRFSGHQFPNYSSELNVNALLLGDSALYLCASSLPGTGWKETQYFGPGTRLLVL.

The chain is built from TRBV18 and TRBJ2-7; D possibly matches TRBD1 or TRBD2 (5 bases each). The CDR3 has 15 amino acids. Germline V CDR1 and CDR2: KGHSH, LQKENI. The V end was cut by 0 bases, the J end by 5 bases, with 14 bases between. The CDR3 bases are TGTGCCAGCTCACCACCTTTGGGGGTAGAGGACGAGCAGTACTTC. Its protein is CASSPPLGVEDEQYF.

The gene calls are TRBV2 and TRBJ1-1; D gene ambiguous. CDR1 is SNHLY and CDR2 is FYNNEI in the germline V gene. Trimming removed 4 bases from V and 0 bases from J, with 9 bases in between. This CDR3 has 14 amino acids. The CDR3 reads CASSVRLVNTEAFF. Written as DNA, the CDR3 is TGTGCCAGCAGTGTCCGGCTCGTGAACACTGAAGCTTTCTTT.

The chain recombines TRBV4-2 with TRBJ1-4, with a tentative D call TRBD1 (6 bases). The CDR3 loop spans 15 amino acids. Germline V CDR1 and CDR2: LGHNA, YNFKEQ. With 4 bases removed from V and 4 bases from J, the gap between germline ends came to 13 bases. As DNA, the CDR3 is TGTGCCAGCAGCCCCGGACAGATAGATAATGAAAAACTGTTTTTT. This gives the protein CASSPGQIDNEKLFF.

V usage is TRBV2 and J usage is TRBJ1-2; 7 bases agree with TRBD1. With V trimmed by 8 bases and J by 5 bases, 8 bases remained unmatched. CDR3 length: 13 amino acids. Germline loops: CDR1 SNHLY, CDR2 FYNNEI. For the CDR3, the DNA is TGTGCCAGCGGCGGACAGGTTTTATATGGCTACACCTTC. It translates to CASGGQVLYGYTF.

The chain couples TRBV3-1 (or the pseudogene TRBV3-2) to TRBJ2-4, with 9 bases aligning to TRBD1. The ends lost 0 bases at V and 11 bases at J; junction bases unmatched: 11. The CDR3 covers 16 residues. CDR1 is LGHDT, CDR2 YNNKEL, per germline (reference sequence). CDR3 DNA: TGTGCCAGCAGCCAAGAGACGGGACAGGGCCACCATTTTCAGTACTTC. This encodes CASSQETGQGHHFQYF.

This chain connects TRBV7-6 to TRBJ1-3; 7 positions match TRBD1. Per germline, CDR1 SGHVS and CDR2 FNYEAQ. The V gene end was trimmed by 5 bases and the J gene end by 0 bases; junction bases not matched to a gene: 7. This CDR3 region has 16 residues. CDR3 protein: CASSMRTGRSGNTIYF. In DNA form, the CDR3 reads TGTGCCAGCAGCATGCGGACAGGCCGCTCTGGAAACACCATATATTTT.

The V and J genes are TRBV10-1 and TRBJ2-5, with D maybe TRBD1 (6 bases). Trimming took 7 bases from V and 3 from J, leaving 21 bases between them. The CDR3 consists of 16 residues. From germline, CDR1 is WNHNN and CDR2 SYGVQD (reference sequence). The CDR3 coding sequence is TGCGCCAGCAACGAGACTCATTGGGGGCAGGAAGAGACCCAGTACTTC. It codes for CASNETHWGQEETQYF.

The chain joins TRBV19 to TRBJ1-1, with a tentative D call TRBD1 (5 bases). Looked up from germline, CDR1 is LNHDA and CDR2 is SQIVND (reference sequence). V was shortened by 4 bases and J by 0 bases, with 15 bases between the two germline ends. The CDR3 consists of 16 residues. The CDR3 bases are TGTGCCAGTAGTACCCGCCAAGGGGCCATGAACACTGAAGCTTTCTTT. It translates to CASSTRQGAMNTEAFF.

DNA of the CDR3: TGTGCCAGCACCCATAATAGGGGGCAAGAGACCCAGTACTTC. Amino acids: CASTHNRGQETQYF. The gene calls are TRBV6-6 and TRBJ2-5; the D gene is possibly TRBD1 (6 bases). CDR1 and CDR2 (germline): MNHNY, SVGAGI (reference sequence). Trimming shortened V by 7 bases and J by 2 bases, and 14 bases separated the two germline ends. The CDR3 has 14 amino acids.